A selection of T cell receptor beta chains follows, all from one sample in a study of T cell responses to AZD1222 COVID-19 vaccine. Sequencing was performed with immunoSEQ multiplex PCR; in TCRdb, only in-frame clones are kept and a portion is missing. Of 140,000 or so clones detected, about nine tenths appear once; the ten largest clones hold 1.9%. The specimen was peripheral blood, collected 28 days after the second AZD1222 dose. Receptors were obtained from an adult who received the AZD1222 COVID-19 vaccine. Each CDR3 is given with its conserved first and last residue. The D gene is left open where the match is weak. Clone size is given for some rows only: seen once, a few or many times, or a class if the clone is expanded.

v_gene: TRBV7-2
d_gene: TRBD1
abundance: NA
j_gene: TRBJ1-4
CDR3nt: TGTGCCAGCAGCTTAGTTTTTACCGGGACAGGGAAGGAAAAACTGTTTTTT
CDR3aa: CASSLVFTGTGKEKLFF

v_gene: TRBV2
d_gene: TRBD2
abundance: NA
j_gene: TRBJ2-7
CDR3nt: TGTGCCAGCAGCCAACTAGCGCTGCAAGGCGAGCAGTACTTC
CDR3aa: CASSQLALQGEQYF

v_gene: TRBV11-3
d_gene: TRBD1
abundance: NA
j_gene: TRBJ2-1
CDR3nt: TGTGCCAGCAGCAGGACAGGGAATACCTACAATGAGCAGTTCTTC
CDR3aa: CASSRTGNTYNEQFF

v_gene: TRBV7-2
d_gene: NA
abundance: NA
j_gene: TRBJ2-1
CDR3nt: TGTGCCAGCAGCTTGGCGCCGGGGGCGTTCTTC
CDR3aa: CASSLAPGAFF

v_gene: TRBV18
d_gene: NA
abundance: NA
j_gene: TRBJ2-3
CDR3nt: TGTGCCAGCTCACCACCCCAGGAGCAAGATACGCAGTATTTT
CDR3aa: CASSPPQEQDTQYF

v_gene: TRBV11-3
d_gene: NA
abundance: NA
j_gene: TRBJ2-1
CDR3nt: TGTGCCAGCAGCTCCGATGGGGGTGAGGGGCTTAATGAGCAGTTCTTC
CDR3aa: CASSSDGGEGLNEQFF

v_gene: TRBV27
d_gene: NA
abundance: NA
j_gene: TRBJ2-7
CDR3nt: TGTGCCAGCAGCACCACCCGTATGGGGCTCGTCGAGCAGTACTTC
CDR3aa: CASSTTRMGLVEQYF

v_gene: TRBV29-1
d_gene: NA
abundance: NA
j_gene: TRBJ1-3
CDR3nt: TGCAGCGTTGCGTCGGGGGGGACTGGAAACACCATATATTTT
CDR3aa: CSVASGGTGNTIYF

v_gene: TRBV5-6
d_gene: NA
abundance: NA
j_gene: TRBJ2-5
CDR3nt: TGTGCCAGCAGCTCCCCACAAGAGACCCAGTACTTC
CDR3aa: CASSSPQETQYF

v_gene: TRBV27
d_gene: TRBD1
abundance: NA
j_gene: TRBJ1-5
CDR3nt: TGTGCCAGCAGCCATATCGCGGGACAGGGGGCTGTTCAGCCCCAGCATTTT
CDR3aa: CASSHIAGQGAVQPQHF

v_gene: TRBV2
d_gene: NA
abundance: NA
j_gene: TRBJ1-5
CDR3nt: TGTGCCAGCAGTGGCGGGGCAGGACTCACGAGGGGCAATCAGCCCCAGCATTTT
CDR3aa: CASSGGAGLTRGNQPQHF

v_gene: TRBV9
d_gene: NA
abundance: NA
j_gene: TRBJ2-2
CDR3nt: TGTGCCAGCAGCGTTGAAGGGGGCACCGGGGAGCTGTTTTTT
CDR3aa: CASSVEGGTGELFF

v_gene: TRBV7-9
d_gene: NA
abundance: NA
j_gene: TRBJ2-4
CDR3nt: TGTGCCAGCAGCTTAGTCCGAGGGGGGCCAAACATTCAGTACTTC
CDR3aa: CASSLVRGGPNIQYF

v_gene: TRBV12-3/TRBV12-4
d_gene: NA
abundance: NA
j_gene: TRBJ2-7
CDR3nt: TGTGCCAGCAGTTTCCCCGACCGTTACGAGCAGTACTTC
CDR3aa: CASSFPDRYEQYF

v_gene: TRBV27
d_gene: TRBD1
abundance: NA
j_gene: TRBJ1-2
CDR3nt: TGTGCCAGCAGTTCAGGGGGCTTTTATGGCTACACCTTC
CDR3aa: CASSSGGFYGYTF

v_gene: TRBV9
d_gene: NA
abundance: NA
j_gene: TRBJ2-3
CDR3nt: TGTGCCAGCAGCGTAGAGTCAGGGAGCACAGATACGCAGTATTTT
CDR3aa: CASSVESGSTDTQYF

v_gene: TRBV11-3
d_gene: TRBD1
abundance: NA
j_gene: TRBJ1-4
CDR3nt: TGTGCCAGCAGCTTCGGACAGGGGTTTAATGAAAAACTGTTTTTT
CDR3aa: CASSFGQGFNEKLFF

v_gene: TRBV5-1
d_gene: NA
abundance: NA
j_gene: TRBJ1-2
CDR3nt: TGCGCCAGCAGCCCGCCCACCAGAGGCTATGGCTACACCTTC
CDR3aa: CASSPPTRGYGYTF

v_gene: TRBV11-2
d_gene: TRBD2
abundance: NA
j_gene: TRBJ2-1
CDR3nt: TGTGCCAGCAGCTTATTAGCGGGAGGGCCCGGCAATGAGCAGTTCTTC
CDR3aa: CASSLLAGGPGNEQFF

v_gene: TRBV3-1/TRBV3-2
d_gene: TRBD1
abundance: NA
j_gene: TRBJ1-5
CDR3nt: TGTGCCAGCAGCCATTCGACAGGGAATCAGCCCCAGCATTTT
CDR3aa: CASSHSTGNQPQHF

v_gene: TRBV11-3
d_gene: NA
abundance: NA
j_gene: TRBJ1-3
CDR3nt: TGTGCCAGCAGCTTAGGACTAGGACCTGGAAACACCATATATTTT
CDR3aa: CASSLGLGPGNTIYF

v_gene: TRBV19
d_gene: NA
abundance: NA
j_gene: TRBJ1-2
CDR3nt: TGTGCCAGTAGTCCCCGGGCAGTGTATGGCTACACCTTC
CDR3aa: CASSPRAVYGYTF

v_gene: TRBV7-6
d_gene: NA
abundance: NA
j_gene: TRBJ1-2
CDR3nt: TGTGCCAGCAGCTTAGCGCGTTCGGGGGACTATGGCTACACCTTC
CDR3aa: CASSLARSGDYGYTF

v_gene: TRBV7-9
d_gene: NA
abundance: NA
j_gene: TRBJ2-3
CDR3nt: TGTGCCAGCAGCTTAGGAAGGTCCTCCTTAAGGCCCACAGATACGCAGTATTTT
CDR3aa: CASSLGRSSLRPTDTQYF

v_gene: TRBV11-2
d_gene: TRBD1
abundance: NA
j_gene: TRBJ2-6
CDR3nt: TGTGCCAGCAGAGATCCGACAGGGCCAGAGGTCGCTGGGGCCAACGTCCTGACTTTC
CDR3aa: CASRDPTGPEVAGANVLTF

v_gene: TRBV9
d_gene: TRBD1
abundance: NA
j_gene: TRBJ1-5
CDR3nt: TGTGCCAGCAGCGGATCCCGGGACAGGAGAAAATCTTATAGCAATCAGCCCCAGCATTTT
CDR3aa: CASSGSRDRRKSYSNQPQHF

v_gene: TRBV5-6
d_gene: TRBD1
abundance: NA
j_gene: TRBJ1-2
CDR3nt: TGTGCCAGCAGCCCGACAGGGGTTGGCTACACCTTC
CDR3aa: CASSPTGVGYTF

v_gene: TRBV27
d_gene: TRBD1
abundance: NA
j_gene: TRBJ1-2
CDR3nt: TGTGCCAGCAGACAGGGACAGGGCTATGGCTACACCTTC
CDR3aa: CASRQGQGYGYTF

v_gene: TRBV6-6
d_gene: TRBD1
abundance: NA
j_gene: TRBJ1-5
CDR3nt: TGTGCCAGCAGTCCCTGGGACAGGGGAGGCGATCAGCCCCAGCATTTT
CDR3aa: CASSPWDRGGDQPQHF

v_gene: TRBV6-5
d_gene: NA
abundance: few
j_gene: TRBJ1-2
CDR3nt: TGTGCCAGCAGTTACTCGACCGGGGTTAGCAGTGGCTACACCTTC
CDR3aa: CASSYSTGVSSGYTF

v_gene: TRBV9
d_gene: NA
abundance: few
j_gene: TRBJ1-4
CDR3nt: TGTGCCAGCAGCGTATCTGGAGGTAATGAAAAACTGTTTTTT
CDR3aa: CASSVSGGNEKLFF

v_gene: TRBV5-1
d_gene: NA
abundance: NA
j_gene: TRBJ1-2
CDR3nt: TGCGCCAGCAGCTCTGTTGGGGCCTATGGCTACACCTTC
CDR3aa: CASSSVGAYGYTF

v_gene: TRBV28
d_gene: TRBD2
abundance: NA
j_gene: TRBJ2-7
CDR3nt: TGTGCCAGCAGTTTATTTTTGCGGGAGGGGGCCTACGAGCAGTACTTC
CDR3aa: CASSLFLREGAYEQYF

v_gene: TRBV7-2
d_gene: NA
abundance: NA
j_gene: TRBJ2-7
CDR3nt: TGTGCCAGCAGCTTAGCGGGACCGGGACTTCCATACGAGCAGTACTTC
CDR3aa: CASSLAGPGLPYEQYF

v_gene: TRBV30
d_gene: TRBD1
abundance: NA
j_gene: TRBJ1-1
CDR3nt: TGTGCCTGGAGCCAACTCAAGGAAGGGGGCATGAACACTGAAGCTTTCTTT
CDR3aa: CAWSQLKEGGMNTEAFF

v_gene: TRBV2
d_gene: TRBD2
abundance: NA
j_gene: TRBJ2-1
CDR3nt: TGTGCCAGCAGGGGGGCTAGCGGGAGCTTCTACAATGAGCAGTTCTTC
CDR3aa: CASRGASGSFYNEQFF

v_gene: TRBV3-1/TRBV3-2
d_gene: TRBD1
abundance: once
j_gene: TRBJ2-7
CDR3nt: TGTGCCAGCAGCCCCCCGGGACAGGGGGCGGAGGGGGAGCAGTACTTC
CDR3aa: CASSPPGQGAEGEQYF

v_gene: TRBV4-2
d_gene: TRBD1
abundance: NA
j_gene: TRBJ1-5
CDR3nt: TGTGCCAGCAGCCAATTTTCCGGGACAGGGGGCAGTCAGCCCCAGCATTTT
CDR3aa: CASSQFSGTGGSQPQHF

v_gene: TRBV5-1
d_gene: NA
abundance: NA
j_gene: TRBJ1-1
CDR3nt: TGCGCCAGCAGATTCGGAGCCGATGGGACTGAAGCTTTCTTT
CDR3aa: CASRFGADGTEAFF

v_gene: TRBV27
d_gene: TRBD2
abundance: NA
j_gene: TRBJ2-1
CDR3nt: TGTGCCAGCAGACGACTAGCGGAGGATGAGCAGTTCTTC
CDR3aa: CASRRLAEDEQFF

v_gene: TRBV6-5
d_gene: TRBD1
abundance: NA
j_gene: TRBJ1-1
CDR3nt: TGTGCCAGCAGCTACTCGACAGGGGCGGACACTGAAGCTTTCTTT
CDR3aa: CASSYSTGADTEAFF

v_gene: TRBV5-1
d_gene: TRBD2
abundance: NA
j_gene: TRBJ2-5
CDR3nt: TGCGCCAGCAGCGGACCTAGCGGGGGGGCTCAAGAGACCCAGTACTTC
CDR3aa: CASSGPSGGAQETQYF

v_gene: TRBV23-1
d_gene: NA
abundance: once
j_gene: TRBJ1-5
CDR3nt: TGCGCCAGCAGCCCCGGGCAGAGCTTCGTTAATCAGCCCCAGCATTTT
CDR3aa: CASSPGQSFVNQPQHF

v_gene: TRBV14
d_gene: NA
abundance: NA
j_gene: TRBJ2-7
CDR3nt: TGTGCCAGCAGCATTTCCTACGAGCAGTACTTC
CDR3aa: CASSISYEQYF

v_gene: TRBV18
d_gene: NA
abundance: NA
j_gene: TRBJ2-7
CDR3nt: TGTGCCAGCTCAGACGGACAGTCCTACGAGCAGTACTTC
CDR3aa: CASSDGQSYEQYF

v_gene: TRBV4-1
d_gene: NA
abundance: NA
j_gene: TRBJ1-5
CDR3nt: TGCGCCAGCAGCCAAGAAGGTGGGGAGAGGGAACCCCAGCATTTT
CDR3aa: CASSQEGGEREPQHF

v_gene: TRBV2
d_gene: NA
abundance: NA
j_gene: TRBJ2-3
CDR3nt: TGTGCCAGCAGTGAAGGAGGTGGTACGCAGTATTTT
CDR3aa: CASSEGGGTQYF

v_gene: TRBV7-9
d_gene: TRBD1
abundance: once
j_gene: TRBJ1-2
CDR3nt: TGTGCCAGCAGCTTAGTGCTTCCCGACAGGGGGCAAGGCTACACCTTC
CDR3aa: CASSLVLPDRGQGYTF

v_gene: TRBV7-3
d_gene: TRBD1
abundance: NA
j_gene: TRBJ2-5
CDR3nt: TGTGCCAGCAGCCCACAGGGGGCCGGAGAGACCCAGTACTTC
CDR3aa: CASSPQGAGETQYF

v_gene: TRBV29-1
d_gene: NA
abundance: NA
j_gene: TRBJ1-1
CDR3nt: TGCAGCGTTGAGGACAGAGCCCAAGCTTTCTTT
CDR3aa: CSVEDRAQAFF

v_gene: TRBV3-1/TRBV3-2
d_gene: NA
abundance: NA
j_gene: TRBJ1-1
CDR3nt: TGTGCCAGCATAGGGGCAGGCCAGGAAGCTTTCTTT
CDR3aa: CASIGAGQEAFF

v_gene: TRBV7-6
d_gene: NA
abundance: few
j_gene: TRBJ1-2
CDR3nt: TGTGCCAGCAGCGCGACCGGCAGTAACTATGGCTACACCTTC
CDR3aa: CASSATGSNYGYTF

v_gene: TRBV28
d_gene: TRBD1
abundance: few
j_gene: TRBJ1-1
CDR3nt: TGTGCCAGCGGTGGACAGGGGAAAGGGTGGGCTGAAGCTTTCTTT
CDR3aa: CASGGQGKGWAEAFF

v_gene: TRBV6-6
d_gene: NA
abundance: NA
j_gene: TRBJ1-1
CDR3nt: TGTGCCAGCAGTTACCTAATAAGGGGGGACACTGAAGCTTTCTTT
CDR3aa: CASSYLIRGDTEAFF